These T cell receptor beta chains were read from a single sample in a study of Ad26.COV2.S vaccination and SARS-CoV-2 variants. Produced via immunoSEQ multiplex PCR; TCRdb's table is partial and in-frame only. The table records about 680,000 clones, 70% to 90% of them present only once. Material: peripheral blood, obtained in a trial of Ad26.COV2.S vaccine versus placebo. These receptors were collected from a person between 18 and 59 years old who received the Ad26.COV2.S COVID-19 vaccine or a placebo. CDR3s include the opening cysteine and the closing phenylalanine or tryptophan. The D gene is left open where the match is weak. The size entry is marked missing in some rows and otherwise reads once, few, many or a size class.

d_gene: TRBD2
abundance: .
v_gene: TRBV14
j_gene: TRBJ2-3
CDR3nt: TGTGCCAGCAGCCAAGGGACTAGCGGAACCGCAGATACGCAGTATTTT
CDR3aa: CASSQGTSGTADTQYF

d_gene: .
abundance: once
v_gene: TRBV15
j_gene: TRBJ1-2
CDR3nt: TGTGCCACCAGCAGAGAAAGGGTCTCTGGCTACACCTTC
CDR3aa: CATSRERVSGYTF

d_gene: TRBD2
abundance: .
v_gene: TRBV3-1/TRBV3-2
j_gene: TRBJ2-1
CDR3nt: TGTGCCAGCAGCCAACTCAGCGGGGGGGCCAATGAGCAGTTCTTC
CDR3aa: CASSQLSGGANEQFF

d_gene: .
abundance: .
v_gene: TRBV11-2
j_gene: TRBJ1-2
CDR3nt: TGTGCCAGCAGCTTAGATCAAGGGCAGAGTATTAACTATGGCTACACCTTC
CDR3aa: CASSLDQGQSINYGYTF

d_gene: .
abundance: .
v_gene: TRBV7-9
j_gene: TRBJ1-3
CDR3nt: TGTGCCAGCAGCTCCTACCCCGGAAACACCATATATTTT
CDR3aa: CASSSYPGNTIYF

d_gene: .
abundance: .
v_gene: TRBV14
j_gene: TRBJ1-2
CDR3nt: TGTGCCAGCAGCCAAGACGGCGGATATGGCTACACCTTC
CDR3aa: CASSQDGGYGYTF

d_gene: .
abundance: .
v_gene: TRBV29-1
j_gene: TRBJ1-2
CDR3nt: TGCAGCGTGCGAGATGGCTACACCTTC
CDR3aa: CSVRDGYTF

d_gene: .
abundance: .
v_gene: TRBV7-2
j_gene: TRBJ1-4
CDR3nt: TGTGCCAGCAGCTTAACCGGGACGGGGAATGAAAAACTGTTTTTT
CDR3aa: CASSLTGTGNEKLFF

d_gene: .
abundance: .
v_gene: TRBV24-1
j_gene: TRBJ1-3
CDR3nt: TGTGCCACCAGTGACCAGACAGACTCTGGAAACACCATATATTTT
CDR3aa: CATSDQTDSGNTIYF

d_gene: .
abundance: .
v_gene: TRBV27
j_gene: TRBJ1-1
CDR3nt: TGTGCCAGCAGTTTAGGCTCCCGGGGGATGAACACTGAAGCTTTCTTT
CDR3aa: CASSLGSRGMNTEAFF

d_gene: .
abundance: .
v_gene: TRBV30
j_gene: TRBJ1-3
CDR3nt: TGTGCCTGGACCGACCTGACAAAGGGATTCGGAAACACCATATATTTT
CDR3aa: CAWTDLTKGFGNTIYF

d_gene: .
abundance: .
v_gene: TRBV18
j_gene: TRBJ2-1
CDR3nt: TGTGCCAGCTCGTCCGGGACCAGCTACAATGAGCAGTTCTTC
CDR3aa: CASSSGTSYNEQFF

d_gene: .
abundance: .
v_gene: TRBV10-3
j_gene: TRBJ2-7
CDR3nt: TGTGCCATCAGTGAGTCCCAGGCCTACGAGCAGTACTTC
CDR3aa: CAISESQAYEQYF

d_gene: .
abundance: .
v_gene: TRBV5-4
j_gene: TRBJ1-1
CDR3nt: TGTGCCAGCAGCTTGATAGGTAGGGGGGACACTGAAGCTTTCTTT
CDR3aa: CASSLIGRGDTEAFF

d_gene: .
abundance: .
v_gene: TRBV24-1
j_gene: TRBJ2-3
CDR3nt: TGTGCCACCACTGCCGGGGAGAAGTACGCTAACAGCACAGATACGCAGTATTTT
CDR3aa: CATTAGEKYANSTDTQYF

d_gene: .
abundance: .
v_gene: TRBV11-2
j_gene: TRBJ1-3
CDR3nt: TGTGCCAGCAGCTTAGAAGGGTTGGGCACCATATATTTT
CDR3aa: CASSLEGLGTIYF

d_gene: TRBD1
abundance: .
v_gene: TRBV5-4
j_gene: TRBJ2-5
CDR3nt: TGTGCCAGCAGCCATAGGGACAGGCACCAAGAGACCCAGTACTTC
CDR3aa: CASSHRDRHQETQYF

d_gene: .
abundance: .
v_gene: TRBV3-1/TRBV3-2
j_gene: TRBJ2-6
CDR3nt: TGTGCCAGCAGCCAATCTAGGGGACGCATAAGCTCTGGGGCCAACGTCCTGACTTTC
CDR3aa: CASSQSRGRISSGANVLTF

d_gene: TRBD1
abundance: .
v_gene: TRBV19
j_gene: TRBJ1-2
CDR3nt: TGTGCCAGTAGTATCGGACAGGACTATGGCTACACCTTC
CDR3aa: CASSIGQDYGYTF

d_gene: .
abundance: once
v_gene: TRBV4-2
j_gene: TRBJ2-3
CDR3nt: TGTGCCAGCAGCCAAGGAGAAGGGTTGGGCACTAGCACAGATACGCAGTATTTT
CDR3aa: CASSQGEGLGTSTDTQYF

d_gene: .
abundance: .
v_gene: TRBV4-3
j_gene: TRBJ2-7
CDR3nt: TGCGCCAGCAGCCAAGGTCTCGAGGGCCTGCCCTACGAGCAGTACTTC
CDR3aa: CASSQGLEGLPYEQYF

d_gene: TRBD2
abundance: few
v_gene: TRBV19
j_gene: TRBJ2-7
CDR3nt: TGTGCCAGTAGTCCCTCGAGCGGGAGTTACTACGAGCAGTACTTC
CDR3aa: CASSPSSGSYYEQYF

d_gene: TRBD1
abundance: once
v_gene: TRBV19
j_gene: TRBJ1-1
CDR3nt: TGTGCCACAGAGCGGGACAGGGCCACTGAAGCTTTCTTT
CDR3aa: CATERDRATEAFF

d_gene: .
abundance: .
v_gene: TRBV5-1
j_gene: TRBJ1-5
CDR3nt: TGCGCCAGCAGCTTGGACGCAGGCCCAGGGCCCCAGCATTTT
CDR3aa: CASSLDAGPGPQHF

d_gene: .
abundance: .
v_gene: TRBV5-1
j_gene: TRBJ2-3
CDR3nt: TGCGCCAGCAGCGCACCCGTACAAGTTTCCACAGATACGCAGTATTTT
CDR3aa: CASSAPVQVSTDTQYF

d_gene: .
abundance: .
v_gene: TRBV20-1
j_gene: TRBJ2-5
CDR3nt: TGCAGTGCTCCCACCCAAGAGACCCAGTACTTC
CDR3aa: CSAPTQETQYF

d_gene: TRBD1
abundance: .
v_gene: TRBV12-3/TRBV12-4
j_gene: TRBJ1-2
CDR3nt: TGTGCCAGCAGAGAAACAGGGGACTATGGCTACACCTTC
CDR3aa: CASRETGDYGYTF

d_gene: .
abundance: once
v_gene: TRBV27
j_gene: TRBJ1-1
CDR3nt: TGTGCCAGCAGTTCCCGGGGAGGGGTCACTGAAGCTTTCTTT
CDR3aa: CASSSRGGVTEAFF

d_gene: TRBD1
abundance: .
v_gene: TRBV7-3
j_gene: TRBJ2-2
CDR3nt: TGTGCCAGCAGCTTAGGGACAGGGGTGTCCGGGGAGCTGTTTTTT
CDR3aa: CASSLGTGVSGELFF

d_gene: .
abundance: .
v_gene: TRBV7-2
j_gene: TRBJ1-4
CDR3nt: TGTGCCAGCAGCCAAAATCTTAATGAAAAACTGTTTTTT
CDR3aa: CASSQNLNEKLFF

d_gene: .
abundance: .
v_gene: TRBV18
j_gene: TRBJ1-2
CDR3nt: TGTGCCAGCTCCCCAGGAGACAACTATGGCTACACCTTC
CDR3aa: CASSPGDNYGYTF